Listed below are T cell receptor beta chains from one sample, sequenced in a study of T cell changes during pregnancy in multiple sclerosis. TCRdb keeps only in-frame clones here, not all; method: immunoSEQ multiplex PCR. The table includes tens of thousands of clones, about 92% detected once. The specimen comprised CD8+ T cells from peripheral blood mononuclear cells, sampled in the second trimester of pregnancy. The receptors derive from a female donor with multiple sclerosis, enrolled in a pregnancy study. Both conserved end residues are trimmed from each CDR3.

j_call | v_call | cdr3_aa
TRBJ1-3 | TRBV9 | ASSVDRGSGNTIY
TRBJ1-1 | TRBV18 | ASSPRDRGGTEAF
TRBJ2-7 | TRBV7-6 | ASSLLLSQFSEQY
TRBJ2-3 | TRBV4-1 | ASSQLAGGRPDTQY
TRBJ2-7 | TRBV10-3 | AISPGTAGYEQY
TRBJ2-7 | TRBV14 | ASRDSGSYEQY
TRBJ2-3 | TRBV5-5 | ASIRLDRISTDTQY
TRBJ2-2 | TRBV7-3 | ASTPSGGAGELF
TRBJ2-7 | TRBV10-3 | PLIQGPGYEQY
TRBJ1-1 | TRBV2 | ASSGLTGVSGTEAF
TRBJ2-5 | TRBV9 | ASSVDGGAQY
TRBJ2-5 | TRBV5-1 | ASSLMQETQY
TRBJ1-5 | TRBV2 | ASRGGSDPWPQH
TRBJ1-1 | TRBV16 | ASSQYVQGARSTEAF
TRBJ2-7 | TRBV7-8 | ASSTPGLGYEQY
TRBJ1-1 | TRBV5-4 | ASSEDTEAF
TRBJ2-7 | TRBV11-2 | ASSWESEQY
TRBJ1-5 | TRBV27 | ASSKLQGEGQPQH
TRBJ2-4 | TRBV10-2 | ASSETLWVAVAKNIQY
TRBJ1-1 | TRBV28 | ASSFSVGGMNTEAF
TRBJ1-4 | TRBV27 | ASSGGGVGEKLF
TRBJ2-7 | TRBV7-9 | ASSKGYRDFGEQY
TRBJ2-7 | TRBV7-8 | ASSSPLSRQGSPYEQY
TRBJ1-1 | TRBV7-9 | ASSLANGGFTEAF
TRBJ1-3 | TRBV27 | ASPTRPPTLLSGNTIY
TRBJ2-7 | TRBV5-1 | ASSSQLGHFTYEQY
TRBJ2-7 | TRBV15 | ATSRVPSGNPYEQY
TRBJ2-7 | TRBV6-6 | ASSYGVAGGPSEQY
TRBJ2-7 | TRBV7-9 | ASSFDRTYEQY
TRBJ2-7 | TRBV2 | ASSVVGTGQTYEQY